This TCR beta chain was recorded in a study of T-cell memory formation after mild COVID-19. With constant-segment primers, 5'RACE yielded cDNA libraries of TCR alpha and TCR beta that carried sample barcodes and UMIs. TCRdb independently ran MiXCR on the 5' RACE reads; one entry per CDR3 protein. The sample records 92,000 or so distinct CDR3 sequences, about 13% being singletons. The study's findings and limits: The authors did not confirm SARS-CoV-2 specificity of second-wave clones peaking day 37. Contracting clones from day 15 to 85 had balanced CD4/CD8; later expanders favoured CD4+.

The CDR3 has 19 residues. V shed 4 bases, J shed 5 bases, and the junction held 18 bases outside the gene matches. Regarding this clonotype: Its antigen is as yet unknown.

Sequenced input: PBMCs or a T cell subset sorted from them (not recorded which). V usage is TRBV12-3 or TRBV12-4 and J usage is TRBJ1-5, with 9 bases that match TRBD1. This clonotype was obtained from an adult woman who had mild COVID-19 (a few samples of this study predate the infection). Cell type and time point are not known. DNA of the CDR3: TGTGCCAGCAGTTCACACCTCCTCGTAGGGACAGGGTTCGATCAGCCCCAGCATTTT. As protein: CASSSHLLVGTGFDQPQHF.